These 26 T cell receptor beta chains share one sample of origin, sequenced in a study of blood T cell repertoires in COVID-19. The table came from immunoSEQ multiplex PCR; TCRdb's copy has only in-frame clones and leaves some out. The sample comprises 250,000 to 350,000 clones, 85% to 90% of which are singletons, and 3.5% to 5% rests with the top ten. The material sequenced was PBMCs or T cells enriched from blood (not recorded which). The receptors come from a woman between 18 and 29 years old with acute COVID-19.

The genes are TRBV14 and TRBJ1-1; the match to TRBD1 covers 7 bases. From germline, CDR1 is SGHDN and CDR2 FVKESK. V trimming: 1 base; J trimming: 0 bases; junction bases outside the gene matches: 8. The CDR3 is 17 residues long. The CDR3, as DNA: TGTGCCAGCAGCCAAGTCCGGGACAGTATTATGAACACTGAAGCTTTCTTT. Amino acids: CASSQVRDSIMNTEAFF.

V gene TRBV3-1 (or the pseudogene TRBV3-2) combines with J gene TRBJ2-2, with 7 bases fitting TRBD2. V dropped 4 bases and J dropped 1; count of bases not matched to a gene: 12. The CDR3 runs to 18 residues. Germline CDR1 is LGHDT and CDR2 is YNNKEL (reference sequence). CDR3 sequence: CASSPRTGGRENTGELFF. For the CDR3, the DNA is TGTGCCAGCAGCCCCCGGACTGGGGGGAGGGAGAACACCGGGGAGCTGTTTTTT.

This clone came up a few times. V gene TRBV28 combines with J gene TRBJ2-1, with a possible D match to TRBD2 (5 bases). Trimming stripped 7 bases from V and 0 bases from J, with 13 bases between. The CDR3 runs to 15 residues. Germline-derived CDR1 and CDR2 are MDHEN and SYDVKM. The CDR3 is CASKTKLSSYNEQFF. CDR3 coding DNA: TGTGCCAGCAAGACTAAACTCAGCTCCTACAATGAGCAGTTCTTC.

This clone was detected only a few times. CDR3 coding DNA: TGTGCCACCAGCACCCGGGACACCGACAATGAGCAGTTCTTC. Translation gives CATSTRDTDNEQFF. This chain links TRBV15 with TRBJ2-1; D perhaps matches TRBD1 (6 bases). V lost 4 bases and J 5 bases, leaving 12 bases between the germline ends. Germline assignment: CDR1 LNHNV and CDR2 YYDKDF (reference sequence). The CDR3 has 14 amino acids.

The gene calls are TRBV6-6 and TRBJ1-2; maybe TRBD1 (6 bases). The CDR3 covers 15 residues. V lost 0 bases and J lost 5, with 13 bases in between. Germline CDR1 is MNHNY and CDR2 is SVGAGI (reference sequence). The CDR3 DNA reads TGTGCCAGCAGTTACTCTAGGGGGGGCGGTTATGGCTACACCTTC. Translating gives CASSYSRGGGYGYTF.

The chain combines TRBV3-1 (or the pseudogene TRBV3-2) with TRBJ2-1; possible D gene TRBD1, 6 bases. There are 15 residues in the CDR3. Germline V lookup: CDR1 LGHDT, CDR2 YNNKEL (reference sequence). V was shortened by 0 bases and J by 6 bases, with 12 bases between the two germline ends. DNA for the CDR3: TGTGCCAGCAGCCAAGAACACAGGGCAAGCAATGAGCAGTTCTTC. Encoded protein: CASSQEHRASNEQFF.

The chain employs TRBV20-1 and TRBJ1-3; D unresolved. There are 13 residues in the CDR3. Germline values: CDR1 DFQATT, CDR2 SNEGSKA (reference sequence). Trimming took 3 bases from V and 3 from J, leaving 9 bases between them. The CDR3 DNA follows: TGCAGTGCTAGTATGGCAGTTGGAAACACCATATATTTT. Its translation: CSASMAVGNTIYF.

This chain connects TRBV5-5 to TRBJ1-5, with D perhaps TRBD1 (5 bases). Trimming pared 4 bases from V and 7 bases from J, leaving 21 bases between. The length of the CDR3 is 16 residues. The germline gives CDR1 SGHKS, CDR2 YYEKEE (reference sequence). Here the CDR3 DNA reads TGTGCCAGCAGCCTGCGAGGTCGGGGGGAGGCACAGCCCCAGCATTTT. Amino acids: CASSLRGRGEAQPQHF.

The V gene is TRBV28, the J gene TRBJ2-2; 8 bases are shared with TRBD1. V dropped 6 bases and J dropped 3; count of bases not matched to a gene: 3. Germline lookup yields CDR1 MDHEN and CDR2 SYDVKM. The CDR3 runs to 14 residues. CDR3 coding DNA: TGTGCCAGCAGGCCGGGACAGGACACCGGGGAGCTGTTTTTT. Amino acid sequence: CASRPGQDTGELFF.

This chain connects TRBV29-1 to TRBJ1-4, with a tentative D call TRBD1 (5 bases). The CDR3 contains 14 residues. V was trimmed by 4 bases and J by 4 bases, leaving 13 bases between them. Germline-derived CDR1 and CDR2 are SQVTM and ANQGSEA. The CDR3 here is CSVGGEPINEKLFF. As DNA, the CDR3 is TGCAGCGTTGGGGGGGAGCCAATTAATGAAAAACTGTTTTTT. Based on the CDR3 plus reference TRBV29-1 and TRBJ1-4, the full variable domain is SAVISQKPSRDICQRGTSLTIQCQVDSQVTMMFWYRQQPGQSLTLIATANQGSEATYESGFVIDKFPISRPNLTFSTLTVSNMSPEDSSIYLCSVGGEPINEKLFFGSGTQLSVL.

The chain recombines TRBV28 with TRBJ2-5, with TRBD1 identical over 8 bases. The V and J ends lost 5 bases and 1 base, in that order; junction bases with no gene match: 3. The CDR3 contains 14 residues. The germline CDR1 and CDR2 sequences are MDHEN and SYDVKM. The CDR3 DNA sequence: TGTGCCAGCAGTCTGGGACAGGCCCAAGAGACCCAGTACTTC. It is translated as CASSLGQAQETQYF.

The chain has TRBV19 and TRBJ1-5; 7 nucleotides match TRBD1. After removal of 5 bases from V and 5 bases from J, the junction contained 9 bases not matched to a gene. The CDR3 loop spans 15 amino acids. Germline CDR1 and CDR2: LNHDA and SQIVND (reference sequence). The CDR3 DNA sequence: TGTGCCAGTAGTCCCTTGACAGGGCTGGATCAGCCCCAGCATTTT. Amino acids: CASSPLTGLDQPQHF.

This clone was recorded a few times. The rearrangement uses TRBV25-1 and TRBJ1-2; weak D call: TRBD1 (5 bases). The CDR3 runs to 16 residues. Trimming cost V 4 bases and J 2 bases, with 17 bases left between them. Germline V gives CDR1 MGHDK, CDR2 SYGVNS. CDR3 DNA: TGTGCCAGCAGTGGGGCCAACAAGGGGCAAAACTATGGCTACACCTTC. The encoded protein is CASSGANKGQNYGYTF.

The table lists this clone with a count of one. The V and J genes are TRBV28 and TRBJ2-7, with TRBD1 matching 8 bases. Trimming removed 4 bases from V and 5 bases from J; junction bases left unmatched: 10. The length of the CDR3 is 15 residues. Germline CDR1 reads MDHEN; CDR2 reads SYDVKM. The DNA for the CDR3 is TGTGCCAGCAGTTCGCCAGGGACAGGAACAGACGAGCAGTACTTC. This translates into CASSSPGTGTDEQYF.

The genes are TRBV5-6 and TRBJ1-1; D call uncertain. The CDR3 has 15 amino acids. Germline V lookup: CDR1 SGHDT, CDR2 YYEEEE. Trimming stripped 4 bases from V and 0 bases from J, with 13 bases between. The CDR3 is CASSHLAQLNTEAFF. In DNA, the CDR3 is TGTGCCAGCAGCCATTTGGCACAATTGAACACTGAAGCTTTCTTT.

This chain joins TRBV25-1 and TRBJ1-1; TRBD1 matches at 9 bases. CDR3 length: 17 residues. Germline V gives CDR1 MGHDK, CDR2 SYGVNS. Unmatched junction bases numbered 6, after V lost 0 bases and J lost 1 base. CDR3 nucleotide sequence: TGTGCCAGCAGTGAATACTCGGGACAGGGAACGAACACTGAAGCTTTCTTT. The encoded protein is CASSEYSGQGTNTEAFF.

V and J are TRBV15 and TRBJ1-3, with unresolved D. Germline CDR1 LNHNV, CDR2 YYDKDF (reference sequence). The CDR3 spans 13 residues. V lost 2 bases to trimming and J lost 5 bases, with 7 bases between them. The CDR3 is CATSRSDRNTIYF. CDR3 sequence (DNA): TGTGCCACCAGCAGATCCGACAGAAACACCATATATTTT.

CDR3 DNA: TGCGCCAGCAGCTTCAGAGGACATAATGAAAAACTGTTTTTT. Translated: CASSFRGHNEKLFF. This sequence joins TRBV5-1 and TRBJ1-4; maybe TRBD1 (5 bases). CDR1 and CDR2 from the germline V gene are SGHRS and YFSETQ. Trimming stripped 2 bases from V and 4 bases from J, with 9 bases between. There are 14 residues in the CDR3.

The gene calls are TRBV19 and TRBJ1-1, with 7 bases that match TRBD1. CDR3 length: 14 amino acids. V lost 3 bases to trimming and J lost 8 bases; unmatched junction nucleotides: 9. Germline V CDR1 and CDR2: LNHDA, SQIVND (reference sequence). CDR3 DNA: TGTGCCAGTAGTATGCGGGCAGGGGGAGAAGAAGCTTTCTTT. It encodes CASSMRAGGEEAFF.

This clone was detected only once. The chain recombines TRBV7-9 with TRBJ2-3; maybe TRBD2 (6 bases). V shed 11 bases and J shed 4 bases, with 19 bases lying between them. CDR3 length equals 14 residues. Germline V gene data show CDR1 as SEHNR and CDR2 as FQNEAQ (reference sequence). The CDR3 nucleotides are TGTGCCTCCGGGACTCCCGAGGGTGCAGATACGCAGTATTTT. Encoded protein: CASGTPEGADTQYF.

The chain combines TRBV29-1 with TRBJ2-2; 9 bases are a match to TRBD2. Germline assignment: CDR1 SQVTM and CDR2 ANQGSEA. This CDR3 contains 15 residues. Trimming cost V 4 bases and J 5 bases; bases outside gene matches: 8. The CDR3 sequence: CSVGLLAGLTGELFF. The DNA of the CDR3 is TGCAGCGTTGGACTACTAGCGGGTCTGACCGGGGAGCTGTTTTTT.

This chain joins TRBV3-1 (or the pseudogene TRBV3-2) and TRBJ2-3; weak D call: TRBD1 (6 bases). This CDR3 has 19 amino acids. Looked up from germline, CDR1 is LGHDT and CDR2 is YNNKEL (reference sequence). V was cut by 2 bases and J by 0 bases, with 21 bases left in between. The CDR3 sequence is CASSQRQGRLATSTDTQYF. The CDR3 nucleotides are TGTGCCAGCAGCCAAAGGCAGGGGAGATTAGCGACTAGCACAGATACGCAGTATTTT.

V gene TRBV4-2 combines with J gene TRBJ1-4, with 9 bases fitting TRBD1. This CDR3 contains 15 residues. CDR1 is LGHNA and CDR2 is YNFKEQ in the germline V gene. V gave up 1 base and J gave up 7 bases; unmatched junction bases: 4. The CDR3 reads CASSQGGDRAEKLFF. The CDR3 DNA reads TGTGCCAGCAGCCAAGGAGGGGACAGGGCTGAAAAACTGTTTTTT.

V and J are TRBV15 and TRBJ2-6; a weak D match, TRBD1 (6 bases). Germline assignment: CDR1 LNHNV and CDR2 YYDKDF (reference sequence). Trimming pared 0 bases from V and 4 bases from J, leaving 16 bases between. This CDR3 is 18 amino acids long. The CDR3 DNA reads TGTGCCACCAGCAGAGAGGGAGTCGACAGGCGAGGGGCCAACGTCCTGACTTTC. It codes for CATSREGVDRRGANVLTF.

The CDR3, as DNA: TGTGCCACCGAGGCACAGGGCACCGAGCAGTACTTC. Protein: CATEAQGTEQYF. This chain connects TRBV28 to TRBJ2-7, with a possible D match to TRBD1 (6 bases). This CDR3 region has 12 residues. Trimming removed 10 bases from V and 6 bases from J, with 16 bases in between. Germline CDR1 reads MDHEN; CDR2 reads SYDVKM.

The chain is built from TRBV18 and TRBJ2-5; 10 bases line up with TRBD2. The trim removed 2 bases at V and 5 bases at J, leaving 2 bases unmatched. There are 14 residues in the CDR3. Germline-derived CDR1 and CDR2 are KGHSH and LQKENI. This CDR3 is CASSPTSGVETQYF. The CDR3, as DNA: TGTGCCAGCTCACCAACTAGCGGGGTGGAGACCCAGTACTTC. Supplemented by reference TRBV18 and TRBJ2-5, the full variable domain reads NAGVMQNPRHLVRRRGQEARLRCSPMKGHSHVYWYRQLPEEGLKFMVYLQKENIIDESGMPKERFSAEFPKEGPSILRIQQVVRGDSAAYFCASSPTSGVETQYFGPGTRLLVL.